This is a list of T cell receptor beta chains from one sample in a study of blood T cell repertoires in COVID-19. The data were produced by immunoSEQ multiplex PCR, yet TCRdb's version contains in-frame clones alone and is incomplete. The table shows roughly 400,000 clones, with about nine tenths occurring only once. Material: PBMCs or T cells enriched from blood (not recorded which). These TCRs come from a man between 18 and 29 years old who had recovered from COVID-19. CDR3s include the opening cysteine and the closing phenylalanine or tryptophan. A D gene is named only where the DNA matches it firmly. Clone size is stated in some rows and not others, as once, few, many or a class when expanded.

DNA: TGTGCCAGCAGCCAAAGGCACAGTGCGGCAGCGGTTTACGAGCAGTACTTC; CDR3: CASSQRHSAAAVYEQYF; size: -; V: TRBV3-1/TRBV3-2; J: TRBJ2-7; D: -
DNA: TGCGCCAGCCGATTGGAGGTTTCTAATTCACCCCTCCACTTT; CDR3: CASRLEVSNSPLHF; size: -; V: TRBV10-2; J: TRBJ1-6; D: -
DNA: TGTGCCTCCACCCAGTCCGGCGGGGAACAGCCCCAGCATTTT; CDR3: CASTQSGGEQPQHF; size: -; V: TRBV10-3; J: TRBJ1-5; D: -
DNA: TGTGCCACCAGCAGAGGGGGGACTAGCGGGAGACATGAGCAGTTCTTC; CDR3: CATSRGGTSGRHEQFF; size: -; V: TRBV15; J: TRBJ2-1; D: TRBD2
DNA: TGTGCCAGCAGCTCGGGACTAGCGGGAGTGACCCAGTACTTC; CDR3: CASSSGLAGVTQYF; size: -; V: TRBV14; J: TRBJ2-5; D: TRBD2
DNA: TGTGCCAGCAGATTGGGACAAAAGGACTATGGCTACACCTTC; CDR3: CASRLGQKDYGYTF; size: -; V: TRBV7-6; J: TRBJ1-2; D: -
DNA: TGTGCCTGGGGGGCCGGGGAGACCCAGTACTTC; CDR3: CAWGAGETQYF; size: -; V: TRBV30; J: TRBJ2-5; D: -
DNA: TGTGCCAGCAGCCAGGCACCTAGCGTTTACAATGAGCAGTTCTTC; CDR3: CASSQAPSVYNEQFF; size: -; V: TRBV3-1/TRBV3-2; J: TRBJ2-1; D: -
DNA: TGTGCCAGCAGTCGCTCCTACAATGAGCAGTTCTTC; CDR3: CASSRSYNEQFF; size: -; V: TRBV28; J: TRBJ2-1; D: -
DNA: TGTGCCAGCAGTCCGACTACCGGGAATGAGCAGTTCTTC; CDR3: CASSPTTGNEQFF; size: -; V: TRBV6-4; J: TRBJ2-1; D: -
DNA: TGTGCCAGCAGCTTACTGGCGGGAGTGGTTTACAATGAGCAGTTCTTC; CDR3: CASSLLAGVVYNEQFF; size: -; V: TRBV11-2; J: TRBJ2-1; D: TRBD2
DNA: TGTGCCAGCAGCTCCTACCGAGGCGGGGGCACAGATACGCAGTATTTT; CDR3: CASSSYRGGGTDTQYF; size: -; V: TRBV5-4; J: TRBJ2-3; D: -
DNA: TGCAGCGTTCAGGGGGCTAGCTCCTACAATGAGCAGTTCTTC; CDR3: CSVQGASSYNEQFF; size: -; V: TRBV29-1; J: TRBJ2-1; D: TRBD1
DNA: TGCGCCAGCAGCTTGGGGCCAAACTATGGCTACACCTTC; CDR3: CASSLGPNYGYTF; size: -; V: TRBV5-1; J: TRBJ1-2; D: -
DNA: TGTGCCAGCAGTTCCGGCTCTGGAAACACCATATATTTT; CDR3: CASSSGSGNTIYF; size: once; V: TRBV28; J: TRBJ1-3; D: -
DNA: TGTGCCAGCAGCCCGGCGGACAGGGAGAGCACTGAAGCTTTCTTT; CDR3: CASSPADRESTEAFF; size: once; V: TRBV3-1/TRBV3-2; J: TRBJ1-1; D: TRBD1
DNA: TGTGCCACCAGCAGAGAGGGTGTATGGGACAGGTACTTTACCGACTCTGGAAACACCATATATTTT; CDR3: CATSREGVWDRYFTDSGNTIYF; size: -; V: TRBV15; J: TRBJ1-3; D: TRBD1
DNA: TGTGCCAGCAGCTCCGACGGGACTCAGAGCTCCTACAATGAGCAGTTCTTC; CDR3: CASSSDGTQSSYNEQFF; size: -; V: TRBV13; J: TRBJ2-1; D: -
DNA: TGTGCCAGCTCACCTCCACAGCAGACCTCTGGAAACACCATATATTTT; CDR3: CASSPPQQTSGNTIYF; size: -; V: TRBV18; J: TRBJ1-3; D: -
DNA: TGTGCCAGCAGTGGGGCCTTCTTTCAACTGTTTTTT; CDR3: CASSGAFFQLFF; size: -; V: TRBV28; J: TRBJ1-4; D: -
DNA: TGTGCCAGCAGCCCACGGGGAGGGGCGGAGACCCAGTACTTC; CDR3: CASSPRGGAETQYF; size: -; V: TRBV28; J: TRBJ2-5; D: TRBD2
DNA: TGTGCCAGCAGCGACAGGGTTGCGAACACTGAAGCTTTCTTT; CDR3: CASSDRVANTEAFF; size: once; V: TRBV11-3; J: TRBJ1-1; D: TRBD1
DNA: TGCAGCGTTAACTTTGCAACTAATGAAAAACTGTTTTTT; CDR3: CSVNFATNEKLFF; size: -; V: TRBV29-1; J: TRBJ1-4; D: -
DNA: TGTGCCAGTGACAGGGACAATGTTCGTCCCCTCCACTTT; CDR3: CASDRDNVRPLHF; size: -; V: TRBV6-6; J: TRBJ1-6; D: TRBD1
DNA: TGCGCCAGCAGCTCCCGGGCCGGGGGTGAAAAACTGTTTTTT; CDR3: CASSSRAGGEKLFF; size: -; V: TRBV5-1; J: TRBJ1-4; D: -
DNA: TGTGCCAGCGGTCGTTCGGAGGGCTTTGGGATTTCACCCCTCCACTTT; CDR3: CASGRSEGFGISPLHF; size: -; V: TRBV27; J: TRBJ1-6; D: -
DNA: TGTGCCAGCAGCTTGGGGGTCGGGGGGACCGGCAATCAGCCCCAGCATTTT; CDR3: CASSLGVGGTGNQPQHF; size: -; V: TRBV5-5; J: TRBJ1-5; D: -
DNA: TGTGCCAGCAGCTCCCCGCAGGACCCGAGCGGCTCCGAGCAGTACTTC; CDR3: CASSSPQDPSGSEQYF; size: once; V: TRBV7-9; J: TRBJ2-7; D: -
DNA: TGTGCCAGCAAAACCGGGACACTCGATCCTGAAGCTTTCTTT; CDR3: CASKTGTLDPEAFF; size: once; V: TRBV2; J: TRBJ1-1; D: -
DNA: TGCGCCAGCAGCCAAGATCCCCTCGGAGATAGCAATCAGCCCCAGCATTTT; CDR3: CASSQDPLGDSNQPQHF; size: -; V: TRBV4-1; J: TRBJ1-5; D: -
DNA: TGTGCCACCAGTACGTCGGTCCACAATCAGCCCCAGCATTTT; CDR3: CATSTSVHNQPQHF; size: -; V: TRBV24-1; J: TRBJ1-5; D: -
DNA: TGTGCCAGCAGGCGGGACAGGGAATACAATGAGCAGTTCTTC; CDR3: CASRRDREYNEQFF; size: -; V: TRBV2; J: TRBJ2-1; D: TRBD1
DNA: TGTGCCAGCAGCCAACCTACAACGGGACAGACGAACACTGAAGCTTTCTTT; CDR3: CASSQPTTGQTNTEAFF; size: few; V: TRBV4-2; J: TRBJ1-1; D: TRBD1
DNA: TGTGCCAGCAGTACCCCGTTTAGCGGGCCTTACAATGAGCAGTTCTTC; CDR3: CASSTPFSGPYNEQFF; size: -; V: TRBV6-2/TRBV6-3; J: TRBJ2-1; D: TRBD2
DNA: TGTGCCAGCAGCCCTTTTACCACTCACTACGAGCAGTACTTC; CDR3: CASSPFTTHYEQYF; size: -; V: TRBV7-8; J: TRBJ2-7; D: -
DNA: TGTGCCAGCAGCTTAGGGAGACAGGTCGATGGCTACACCTTC; CDR3: CASSLGRQVDGYTF; size: few; V: TRBV7-8; J: TRBJ1-2; D: -
DNA: TGTGCCAGCAGCCAAGGACATAGCTACGAGCAGTACTTC; CDR3: CASSQGHSYEQYF; size: once; V: TRBV16; J: TRBJ2-7; D: -
DNA: TGTGCCAGCAGCGTAGGCCAGGTTCAGCCCCAGCATTTT; CDR3: CASSVGQVQPQHF; size: few; V: TRBV9; J: TRBJ1-5; D: -
DNA: TGTGCCAGTGCAGGGTTAAGCACAGATACGCAGTATTTT; CDR3: CASAGLSTDTQYF; size: -; V: TRBV19; J: TRBJ2-3; D: -
DNA: TGTGCCATCAGTTCGGAGCTGGGAGAGACCCAGTACTTC; CDR3: CAISSELGETQYF; size: -; V: TRBV10-3; J: TRBJ2-5; D: -
DNA: TGTGCCAGCAGCCCGGGCCACGGGAGATTGAACACTGAAGCTTTCTTT; CDR3: CASSPGHGRLNTEAFF; size: -; V: TRBV7-9; J: TRBJ1-1; D: -
DNA: TGTGCCAGCAGCTTGGAGGCGGCGTTTAACTACGAGCAGTACTTC; CDR3: CASSLEAAFNYEQYF; size: once; V: TRBV11-2; J: TRBJ2-7; D: -
DNA: TGCAGCGTTGTAGTCCGACAATTCACTGAAGCTTTCTTT; CDR3: CSVVVRQFTEAFF; size: -; V: TRBV29-1; J: TRBJ1-1; D: -
DNA: TGTGCCAGCAGCACCGGGGGGACTAGCGTAGATACGCAGTATTTT; CDR3: CASSTGGTSVDTQYF; size: -; V: TRBV7-2; J: TRBJ2-3; D: TRBD2
DNA: TGTGCCAGCAGTCTACAGGGATCCCCCCAAGAGACCCAGTACTTC; CDR3: CASSLQGSPQETQYF; size: -; V: TRBV2; J: TRBJ2-5; D: -
DNA: TGTGCCAGCAGCTTAGATCCAGGGGTTCTTGAAGCTTTCTTT; CDR3: CASSLDPGVLEAFF; size: once; V: TRBV11-2; J: TRBJ1-1; D: -
DNA: TGTGCCAGCAGCTTGGGACAAGGGATTGGGGAGCAGTACTTC; CDR3: CASSLGQGIGEQYF; size: once; V: TRBV7-2; J: TRBJ2-7; D: -
DNA: TGTGCCATCAGAGCCGAGGGATATGGCTACACCTTC; CDR3: CAIRAEGYGYTF; size: -; V: TRBV10-3; J: TRBJ1-2; D: -
DNA: TGTGCCAGCTCACCAACAGGGGGCTCTAATTCACCCCTCCACTTT; CDR3: CASSPTGGSNSPLHF; size: -; V: TRBV18; J: TRBJ1-6; D: TRBD1
DNA: TGTGCCAGCAGCTTAAATACACAGGGGAAGGGCTACACCTTC; CDR3: CASSLNTQGKGYTF; size: once; V: TRBV7-9; J: TRBJ1-2; D: TRBD1